Presented here are 15 T cell receptor beta chains from one specimen sequenced in a study of CD8+ T cells in alopecia areata. Treatment described: oral pan-JAK inhibitor, 5-10 mg twice daily. Sequencing relied on a cDNA template that was reverse transcribed from extracted RNA. TCRdb's copy holds only in-frame clones and misses some; the assay was immunoSEQ multiplex PCR. The sample includes around 200,000 clones, approximately 55% of them seen just once. The sample was CD8+ T cells sorted from blood, taken at week 24, from a patient treated with tofacitinib. Receptors originate from a human donor with alopecia areata.

A few counts support this clone. The gene calls are TRBV12-5 and TRBJ2-3; no firm D call. Germline V gene data show CDR1 as LGHNT and CDR2 as FRNRAP. V lost 2 bases, J lost 0 bases, and 3 bases lay in between. CDR3 length: 13 amino acids. The CDR3 loop reads CASGLTSTDTQYF. CDR3 DNA sequence: TGTGCTAGTGGTTTGACTAGCACAGATACGCAGTATTTT.

J is TRBJ2-1 and V is TRBV27; possible D gene TRBD1, 5 bases. CDR1 is MNHEY and CDR2 is SMNVEV in the germline V gene (reference sequence). This CDR3 region has 13 residues. V was clipped by 7 bases and J by 1 base, with 8 bases between them. DNA for the CDR3: TGTGCCAGCACAGGGTCTTCCTACAATGAGCAGTTCTTC. Translation gives CASTGSSYNEQFF.

The chain uses TRBV29-1 and TRBJ1-1, with no clear D. V was cut by 3 bases and J by 3 bases, with 5 bases left in between. The V gene's germline CDR1 is SQVTM and CDR2 ANQGSEA. The CDR3 is 11 amino acids. CDR3 in amino acids: CSVEVDTEAFF. CDR3 nucleotide sequence: TGCAGCGTTGAGGTGGACACTGAAGCTTTCTTT.

This clone was seen only once. The chain carries TRBV30 and TRBJ1-1; no clear D gene. The V and J ends lost 2 bases and 4 bases respectively, with 11 bases between them. Germline CDR1 reads GTSNPN; CDR2 reads SVGIG (reference sequence). There are 13 residues in the CDR3. This chain's CDR3 is CAWSLLKGTEAFF. CDR3 DNA: TGTGCCTGGAGTCTTCTAAAGGGCACTGAAGCTTTCTTT.

The gene calls are TRBV6-6 and TRBJ2-3; D unclear. CDR3 length: 16 amino acids. Between the trimmed V and J ends, which lost 0 bases and 0 bases, there was a span of 10 bases. Germline CDR1 reads MNHNY; CDR2 reads SVGAGI (reference sequence). CDR3: CASSYSARTSTDTQYF. The CDR3 DNA follows: TGTGCCAGCAGTTACTCGGCTCGTACTAGCACAGATACGCAGTATTTT.

The CDR3: CASSTHRDRGNTEAFF. The CDR3 DNA is TGTGCCAGCAGCACCCATCGGGACAGGGGGAACACTGAAGCTTTCTTT. V usage is TRBV2 and J usage is TRBJ1-1, with 10 bases identical to TRBD1. J lost 1 base, V lost 6 bases, and 8 bases had no gene match. Germline V gene sequence: CDR1 SNHLY, CDR2 FYNNEI. The CDR3 contains 16 residues.

This clone was detected only once. The V gene is TRBV6-5, the J gene TRBJ1-1; D is uncertain. V dropped 0 bases and J dropped 5 bases, with 10 bases sitting between them. Germline V gene data show CDR1 as MNHEY and CDR2 as SVGAGI. This CDR3 is 14 amino acids long. The CDR3 nucleotides are TGTGCCAGCAGTTACTCCGGGGAAGGGACTGAAGCTTTCTTT. It encodes CASSYSGEGTEAFF.

The chain links TRBV2 to TRBJ1-2, with D possibly TRBD1 on 6 matching bases. With 0 bases removed from V and 7 bases from J, the gap between germline ends came to 21 bases. The CDR3 has 17 amino acids. Germline V gene data show CDR1 as SNHLY and CDR2 as FYNNEI. The CDR3 is CASSEARRQATTSGYTF. As DNA, the CDR3 is TGTGCCAGCAGTGAAGCAAGGAGACAGGCAACGACGAGTGGCTACACCTTC.

This clone was counted only a few times. This chain uses TRBV29-1 with TRBJ1-2; D is ambiguous. CDR1 and CDR2 from the germline V gene are SQVTM and ANQGSEA. There are 13 residues in the CDR3. Trimming pared 6 bases from V and 0 bases from J, leaving 11 bases between. CDR3 DNA: TGCAGCGTCAGGTCCCCAACTAACTATGGCTACACCTTC. Translation: CSVRSPTNYGYTF.

The rearrangement uses TRBV30 and TRBJ1-2; a weak D match, TRBD1 (5 bases). The CDR3 is made up of 18 amino acids. Germline-derived CDR1 and CDR2 are GTSNPN and SVGIG (reference sequence). The V and J ends lost 0 bases and 1 base respectively, with 21 bases between them. This chain's CDR3 is CAWSVSWSGTRHNYGYTF. In nucleotides, the CDR3 is TGTGCCTGGAGTGTATCGTGGTCAGGGACCCGCCATAACTATGGCTACACCTTC.

This clone was seen more than once but under ten times. The chain joins TRBV6-5 to TRBJ1-2; weak D call: TRBD1 (5 bases). The CDR3 contains 12 residues. The V end lost 5 bases, the J end lost 5 bases, and 9 bases lay between the germline ends. Germline CDR1 and CDR2: MNHEY and SVGAGI. CDR3 loop: CASSPGSYGYTF. CDR3 DNA: TGTGCCAGCAGTCCAGGGTCGTATGGCTACACCTTC.

In DNA, the CDR3 is TGTGCCAGCAGTCCCTCGACGGGGGAGCTCACAGATACGCAGTATTTT. The encoded protein is CASSPSTGELTDTQYF. The V and J genes are TRBV27 and TRBJ2-3; a possible D gene is TRBD2 (6 bases). This CDR3 is 16 amino acids long. Trimming left V 5 bases short and J 2 bases short, with 17 bases between. In germline, CDR1 is MNHEY, CDR2 SMNVEV (reference sequence).

J is TRBJ2-1 and V is TRBV2; 10 bases map to TRBD2. Trimming at V came to 8 bases and at J to 7 bases, leaving 14 bases not matched to a gene. Germline V gene lookup returns CDR1 SNHLY and CDR2 FYNNEI. CDR3 length: 16 amino acids. The CDR3 here is CASPFISGRPDNEQFF. The CDR3 DNA sequence: TGTGCCAGCCCGTTTATTAGCGGGAGGCCTGATAATGAGCAGTTCTTC.

The gene calls are TRBV2 and TRBJ2-7, with D possibly being TRBD2 (5 bases). CDR3 size: 13 residues. Per the germline V gene, CDR1 is SNHLY and CDR2 is FYNNEI. V lost 5 bases, J lost 5 bases, and 13 bases lay in between. CDR3 DNA sequence: TGTGCCAGCAGTTCCCGGGATCGGCACGAGCAGTACTTC. Translation gives CASSSRDRHEQYF.

The J gene is TRBJ1-1, the V gene TRBV29-1, with D unclear. This CDR3 has 12 residues. The germline V gene has CDR1 SQVTM and CDR2 ANQGSEA. Trimming shortened V by 0 bases and J by 6 bases, and 8 bases separated the two germline ends. This CDR3 is CSVEDNSSEAFF. The CDR3 DNA sequence: TGCAGCGTTGAAGATAATAGCTCTGAAGCTTTCTTT.